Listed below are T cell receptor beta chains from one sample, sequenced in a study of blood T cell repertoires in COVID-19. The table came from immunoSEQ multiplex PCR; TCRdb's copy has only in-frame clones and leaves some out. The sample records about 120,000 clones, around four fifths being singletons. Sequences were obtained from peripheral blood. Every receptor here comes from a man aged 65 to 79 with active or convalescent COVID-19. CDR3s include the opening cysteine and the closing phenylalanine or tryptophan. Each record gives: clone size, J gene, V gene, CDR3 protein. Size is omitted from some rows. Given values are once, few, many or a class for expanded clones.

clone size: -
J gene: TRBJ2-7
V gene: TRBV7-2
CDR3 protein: CASSFGQGGFYEQYF

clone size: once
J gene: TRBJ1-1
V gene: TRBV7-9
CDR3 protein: CASSPRTGGERYTEAFF

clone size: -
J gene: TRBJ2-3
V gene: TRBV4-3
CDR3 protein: CASSPSGRAGTQYF

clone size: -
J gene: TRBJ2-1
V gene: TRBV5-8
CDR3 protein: CASSRGLRSYNEQFF

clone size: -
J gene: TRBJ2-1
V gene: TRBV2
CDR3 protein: CASSLAGGSYNEQFF

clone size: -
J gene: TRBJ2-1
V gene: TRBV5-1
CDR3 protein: CASSLEGQGDEQFF

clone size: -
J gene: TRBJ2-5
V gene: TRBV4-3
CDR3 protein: CASSQGGSGETQYF

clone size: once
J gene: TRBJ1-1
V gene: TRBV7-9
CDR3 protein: CASSFDTPRAFF

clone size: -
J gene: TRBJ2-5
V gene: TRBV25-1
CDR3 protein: CASSPGQGLGMETQYF

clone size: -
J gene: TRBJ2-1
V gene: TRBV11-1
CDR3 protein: CASSLALGQGAINEQFF

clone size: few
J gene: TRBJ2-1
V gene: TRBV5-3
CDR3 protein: CARIVGPGGSGEQFF

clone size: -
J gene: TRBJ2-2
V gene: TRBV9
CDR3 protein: CASSGTNTGELFF

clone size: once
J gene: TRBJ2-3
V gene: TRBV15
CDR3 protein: CATSSGQGTDTQYF

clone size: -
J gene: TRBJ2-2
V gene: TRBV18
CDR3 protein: CASSRQGQNTGELFF

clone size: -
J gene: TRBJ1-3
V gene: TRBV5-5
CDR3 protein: CASSFHLAGGISGNTIYF

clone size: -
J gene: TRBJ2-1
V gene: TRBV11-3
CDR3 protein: CASSLDRNEQFF

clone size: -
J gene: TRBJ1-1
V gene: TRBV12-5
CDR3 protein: CASGLTTGTGVPEAFF

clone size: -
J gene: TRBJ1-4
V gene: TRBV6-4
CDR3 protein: CASSVERGEKLFF

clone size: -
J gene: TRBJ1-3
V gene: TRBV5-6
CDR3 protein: CASSRQGSGNTIYF

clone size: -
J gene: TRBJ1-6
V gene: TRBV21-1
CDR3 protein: CASSKALRQRNSPLHF

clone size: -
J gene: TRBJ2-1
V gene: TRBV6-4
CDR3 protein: CASSVREQDEQFF

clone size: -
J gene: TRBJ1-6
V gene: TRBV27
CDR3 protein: CASGPGQGDSPLHF

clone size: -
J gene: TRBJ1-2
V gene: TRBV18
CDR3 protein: CASSPPLKTGNYGYTF

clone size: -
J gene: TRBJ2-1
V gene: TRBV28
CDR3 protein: CASRSGTGGAYNEQFF

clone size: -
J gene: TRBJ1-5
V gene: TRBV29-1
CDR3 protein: CSVGAGGNQPQHF

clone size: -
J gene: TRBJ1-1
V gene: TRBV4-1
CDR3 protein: CASSPRRGGVNTEAFF

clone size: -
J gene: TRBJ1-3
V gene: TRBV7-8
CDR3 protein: CASSSDRVTGNTIYF

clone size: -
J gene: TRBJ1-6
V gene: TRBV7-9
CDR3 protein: CASSLARLRDSYNSPLHF

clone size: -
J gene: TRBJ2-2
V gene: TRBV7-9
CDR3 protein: CASRDRGGTGELFF